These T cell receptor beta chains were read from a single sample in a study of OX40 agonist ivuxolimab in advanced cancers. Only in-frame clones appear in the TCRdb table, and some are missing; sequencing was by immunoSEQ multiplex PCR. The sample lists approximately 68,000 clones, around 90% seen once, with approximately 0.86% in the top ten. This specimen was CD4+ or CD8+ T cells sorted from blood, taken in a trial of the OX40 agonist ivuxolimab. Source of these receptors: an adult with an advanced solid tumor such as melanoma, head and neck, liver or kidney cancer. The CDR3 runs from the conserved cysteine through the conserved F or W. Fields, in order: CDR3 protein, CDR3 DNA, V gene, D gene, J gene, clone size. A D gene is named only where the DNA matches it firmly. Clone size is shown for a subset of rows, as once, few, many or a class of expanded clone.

CDR3aa: CASSLGASGGYNEQFF; CDR3nt: TGTGCCAGCAGCTTGGGTGCTAGCGGGGGATACAATGAGCAGTTCTTC; v_gene: TRBV5-4; d_gene: TRBD2; j_gene: TRBJ2-1; abundance: .
CDR3aa: CASSAAGLAGGPRGETQYF; CDR3nt: TGTGCCAGCAGTGCCGCCGGACTAGCGGGGGGGCCTAGAGGAGAGACCCAGTACTTC; v_gene: TRBV2; d_gene: TRBD2; j_gene: TRBJ2-5; abundance: once
CDR3aa: CASSWGPNTEAFF; CDR3nt: TGTGCCAGCAGCTGGGGCCCCAACACTGAAGCTTTCTTT; v_gene: TRBV27; d_gene: .; j_gene: TRBJ1-1; abundance: .
CDR3aa: CASSLSGRRYEQFF; CDR3nt: TGTGCCAGCAGCTTGAGCGGGAGGAGGTATGAGCAGTTCTTC; v_gene: TRBV7-2; d_gene: TRBD2; j_gene: TRBJ2-1; abundance: .
CDR3aa: CAWRGRLSTDTQYF; CDR3nt: TGTGCCTGGAGGGGACGGCTTAGCACAGATACGCAGTATTTT; v_gene: TRBV30; d_gene: .; j_gene: TRBJ2-3; abundance: once
CDR3aa: CASSSPGQGFRTEAFF; CDR3nt: TGTGCCAGCAGTTCACCGGGACAGGGTTTTAGGACTGAAGCTTTCTTT; v_gene: TRBV6-5; d_gene: TRBD1; j_gene: TRBJ1-1; abundance: .
CDR3aa: CASSPNLQETQYF; CDR3nt: TGTGCCAGCTCACCCAACCTCCAAGAGACCCAGTACTTC; v_gene: TRBV18; d_gene: .; j_gene: TRBJ2-5; abundance: .
CDR3aa: CASSLDKQGRRDTGELFF; CDR3nt: TGCGCCAGCAGCTTGGACAAACAGGGGAGACGCGACACCGGGGAGCTGTTTTTT; v_gene: TRBV5-1; d_gene: TRBD1; j_gene: TRBJ2-2; abundance: .
CDR3aa: CASSSGTSGNTDTQYF; CDR3nt: TGTGCCAGCAGCTCCGGGACTAGCGGGAATACAGATACGCAGTATTTT; v_gene: TRBV5-4; d_gene: TRBD2; j_gene: TRBJ2-3; abundance: .
CDR3aa: CASRPGLGYTGELFF; CDR3nt: TGCGCCAGCCGCCCGGGGCTAGGGTACACCGGGGAGCTGTTTTTT; v_gene: TRBV4-3; d_gene: .; j_gene: TRBJ2-2; abundance: .
CDR3aa: CASSLDPGRWGYTF; CDR3nt: TGTGCCAGCAGCTTAGACCCAGGCCGGTGGGGCTACACCTTC; v_gene: TRBV7-8; d_gene: .; j_gene: TRBJ1-2; abundance: .
CDR3aa: CASSKDRGRGTGANVLTF; CDR3nt: TGTGCCAGCAGCAAAGACAGGGGGCGGGGGACCGGGGCCAACGTCCTGACTTTC; v_gene: TRBV2; d_gene: TRBD1; j_gene: TRBJ2-6; abundance: .
CDR3aa: CASSREGPGPSYEQYF; CDR3nt: TGTGCCAGCTCAAGAGAGGGGCCAGGGCCCTCCTACGAGCAGTACTTC; v_gene: TRBV18; d_gene: .; j_gene: TRBJ2-7; abundance: once
CDR3aa: CASSHLRDSNQPQHF; CDR3nt: TGTGCCAGCAGCCACCTCCGGGACAGCAATCAGCCCCAGCATTTT; v_gene: TRBV28; d_gene: .; j_gene: TRBJ1-5; abundance: .
CDR3aa: CASSEWGLAEETQYF; CDR3nt: TGTGCCAGCAGTGAATGGGGACTAGCGGAAGAGACCCAGTACTTC; v_gene: TRBV2; d_gene: TRBD2; j_gene: TRBJ2-5; abundance: .
CDR3aa: CASSTRLAGRVEQFF; CDR3nt: TGTGCCAGCAGCACACGACTAGCGGGAAGGGTTGAGCAGTTCTTC; v_gene: TRBV28; d_gene: TRBD2; j_gene: TRBJ2-1; abundance: .
CDR3aa: CASRAGTGVYGYTF; CDR3nt: TGTGCCAGCAGGGCCGGGACAGGGGTCTATGGCTACACCTTC; v_gene: TRBV6-6; d_gene: TRBD1; j_gene: TRBJ1-2; abundance: .
CDR3aa: CASSWTFEGEAFF; CDR3nt: TGTGCCAGCTCTTGGACGTTCGAGGGGGAAGCTTTCTTT; v_gene: TRBV18; d_gene: .; j_gene: TRBJ1-1; abundance: .
CDR3aa: CASSQFTTAGFTDTQYF; CDR3nt: TGCGCCAGCAGCCAGTTTACGACAGCGGGGTTCACAGATACGCAGTATTTT; v_gene: TRBV5-1; d_gene: TRBD2; j_gene: TRBJ2-3; abundance: .
CDR3aa: CASSPRAETQYF; CDR3nt: TGTGCCAGCTCACCAAGAGCGGAGACCCAGTACTTC; v_gene: TRBV18; d_gene: .; j_gene: TRBJ2-5; abundance: .
CDR3aa: CSAWTGYEQYF; CDR3nt: TGCAGTGCTTGGACTGGTTACGAGCAGTACTTC; v_gene: TRBV20-1; d_gene: .; j_gene: TRBJ2-7; abundance: .
CDR3aa: CASSYQETQYF; CDR3nt: TGTGCCAGCAGTTACCAAGAGACCCAGTACTTC; v_gene: TRBV6-1; d_gene: .; j_gene: TRBJ2-5; abundance: .
CDR3aa: CASRPTAGGPDEQFF; CDR3nt: TGTGCCAGCAGGCCAACGGCGGGGGGCCCAGATGAGCAGTTCTTC; v_gene: TRBV27; d_gene: TRBD2; j_gene: TRBJ2-1; abundance: .
CDR3aa: CASSLQGGEGDTQYF; CDR3nt: TGTGCCAGCAGCTTGCAAGGGGGCGAAGGAGATACGCAGTATTTT; v_gene: TRBV5-6; d_gene: TRBD1; j_gene: TRBJ2-3; abundance: .
CDR3aa: CASSLGWEGGNEQFF; CDR3nt: TGTGCCAGCAGCTTGGGGTGGGAGGGGGGGAATGAGCAGTTCTTC; v_gene: TRBV5-4; d_gene: .; j_gene: TRBJ2-1; abundance: .
CDR3aa: CASSVGGTNYGYTF; CDR3nt: TGTGCCAGCAGCGTAGGGGGGACCAACTATGGCTACACCTTC; v_gene: TRBV9; d_gene: .; j_gene: TRBJ1-2; abundance: once
CDR3aa: CASSLVDSGNTIYF; CDR3nt: TGTGCCAGCAGTTTAGTCGACTCTGGAAACACCATATATTTT; v_gene: TRBV28; d_gene: .; j_gene: TRBJ1-3; abundance: .
CDR3aa: CASSYSRDREAFF; CDR3nt: TGTGCCAGCAGTTACTCTCGGGACAGAGAAGCTTTCTTT; v_gene: TRBV6-6; d_gene: TRBD1; j_gene: TRBJ1-1; abundance: .
CDR3aa: CASSSFLQAPREGPIQYF; CDR3nt: TGTGCCAGCAGCTCGTTTCTACAGGCCCCGAGGGAGGGGCCCATTCAGTACTTC; v_gene: TRBV7-2; d_gene: TRBD2; j_gene: TRBJ2-4; abundance: .
CDR3aa: CASSYPTGPNQPQHF; CDR3nt: TGTGCCAGCAGTTACCCGACAGGTCCCAATCAGCCCCAGCATTTT; v_gene: TRBV6-5; d_gene: .; j_gene: TRBJ1-5; abundance: .
CDR3aa: CAWSLTDRGGEAFF; CDR3nt: TGTGCCTGGAGTTTAACGGACAGGGGAGGTGAAGCTTTCTTT; v_gene: TRBV30; d_gene: TRBD1; j_gene: TRBJ1-1; abundance: .
CDR3aa: CASSPGPYNEQFF; CDR3nt: TGTGCCAGCAGCCCGGGTCCGTACAATGAGCAGTTCTTC; v_gene: TRBV6-4; d_gene: .; j_gene: TRBJ2-1; abundance: .
CDR3aa: CASSLEQGTGKLFF; CDR3nt: TGTGCCAGCAGCTTAGAACAGGGAACAGGAAAACTGTTTTTT; v_gene: TRBV7-9; d_gene: .; j_gene: TRBJ1-4; abundance: .
CDR3aa: CASSYDRDQPQHF; CDR3nt: TGTGCCAGCAGCTACGACCGAGATCAGCCCCAGCATTTT; v_gene: TRBV11-2; d_gene: .; j_gene: TRBJ1-5; abundance: .
CDR3aa: CASSGKDRAQETQYF; CDR3nt: TGTGCCAGCAGTGGTAAGGACAGGGCTCAAGAGACCCAGTACTTC; v_gene: TRBV6-1; d_gene: TRBD1; j_gene: TRBJ2-5; abundance: .
CDR3aa: CASAGQSNQPQHF; CDR3nt: TGTGCCAGCGCTGGACAGAGCAATCAGCCCCAGCATTTT; v_gene: TRBV28; d_gene: .; j_gene: TRBJ1-5; abundance: .
CDR3aa: CASSLGGEGNHEQYF; CDR3nt: TGTGCCAGCAGCTTAGGGGGCGAGGGAAACCACGAGCAGTACTTC; v_gene: TRBV11-3; d_gene: .; j_gene: TRBJ2-7; abundance: few
CDR3aa: CASSEGGQNNYGYTF; CDR3nt: TGTGCCAGCAGTGAAGGGGGACAGAACAACTATGGCTACACCTTC; v_gene: TRBV6-1; d_gene: TRBD1; j_gene: TRBJ1-2; abundance: .
CDR3aa: CASSYSRGLEAFF; CDR3nt: TGTGCCAGCAGTTACTCGAGGGGGCTAGAAGCTTTCTTT; v_gene: TRBV6-5; d_gene: TRBD1; j_gene: TRBJ1-1; abundance: .
CDR3aa: CASRTENTGELFF; CDR3nt: TGTGCCAGCAGAACGGAGAACACCGGGGAGCTGTTTTTT; v_gene: TRBV2; d_gene: .; j_gene: TRBJ2-2; abundance: .
CDR3aa: CASSYVTGDYGYTF; CDR3nt: TGTGCCAGCAGTTACGTGACAGGTGACTATGGCTACACCTTC; v_gene: TRBV6-5; d_gene: .; j_gene: TRBJ1-2; abundance: .